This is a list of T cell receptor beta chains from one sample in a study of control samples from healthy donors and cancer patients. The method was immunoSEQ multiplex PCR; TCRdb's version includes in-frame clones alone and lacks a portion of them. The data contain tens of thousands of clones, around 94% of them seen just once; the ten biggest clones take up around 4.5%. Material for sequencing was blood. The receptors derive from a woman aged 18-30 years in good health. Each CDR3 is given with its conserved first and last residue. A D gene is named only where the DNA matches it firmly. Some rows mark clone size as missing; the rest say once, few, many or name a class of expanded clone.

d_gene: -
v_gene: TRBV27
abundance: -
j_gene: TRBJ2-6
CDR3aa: CASSLIFRATGANVLTF
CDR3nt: TGTGCCAGCAGTTTAATTTTCCGGGCCACTGGGGCCAACGTCCTGACTTTC

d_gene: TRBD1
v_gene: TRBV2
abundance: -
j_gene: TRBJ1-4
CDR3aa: CASSGRQGIGNEKLFF
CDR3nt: TGTGCCAGCAGTGGACGACAGGGAATAGGGAATGAAAAACTGTTTTTT

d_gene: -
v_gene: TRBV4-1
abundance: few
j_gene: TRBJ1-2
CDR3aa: CASSQDISYGYTF
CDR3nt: TGCGCCAGCAGCCAAGATATAAGCTATGGCTACACCTTC

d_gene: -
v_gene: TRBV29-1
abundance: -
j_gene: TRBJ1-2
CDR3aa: CSVEDQVRQGYGYTF
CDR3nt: TGCAGCGTTGAAGATCAGGTCAGGCAGGGCTATGGCTACACCTTC

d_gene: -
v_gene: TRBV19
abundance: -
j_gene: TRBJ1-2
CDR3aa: CASSIGQAANYGYTF
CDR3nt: TGTGCCAGTAGTATAGGACAGGCAGCTAACTATGGCTACACCTTC

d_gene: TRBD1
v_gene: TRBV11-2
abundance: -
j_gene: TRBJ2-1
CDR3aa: CATLGTGGNEQFF
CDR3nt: TGTGCCACCCTCGGGACAGGGGGCAATGAGCAGTTCTTC

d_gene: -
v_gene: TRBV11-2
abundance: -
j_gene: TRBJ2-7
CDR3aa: CASSLGVLFEQYF
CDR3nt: TGTGCCAGCAGCTTAGGTGTTTTATTCGAGCAGTACTTC

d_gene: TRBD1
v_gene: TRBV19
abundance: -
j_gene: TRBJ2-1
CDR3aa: CASSSGGSYNEQFF
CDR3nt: TGTGCCAGTAGTTCAGGGGGTTCCTACAATGAGCAGTTCTTC

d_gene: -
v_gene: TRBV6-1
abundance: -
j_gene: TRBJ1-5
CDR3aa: CASSELIAGAGHQPQHF
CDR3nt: TGTGCCAGCAGTGAATTAATTGCAGGGGCGGGGCATCAGCCCCAGCATTTT

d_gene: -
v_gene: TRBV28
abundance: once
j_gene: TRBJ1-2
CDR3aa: CASSFPPGNRGYTF
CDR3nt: TGTGCCAGCAGTTTTCCCCCAGGGAATCGTGGCTACACCTTC

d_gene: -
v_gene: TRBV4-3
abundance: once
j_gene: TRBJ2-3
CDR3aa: CASSQRGFRTAFTDTQYF
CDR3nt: TGCGCCAGCAGCCAAAGAGGTTTCAGGACAGCTTTCACAGATACGCAGTATTTT

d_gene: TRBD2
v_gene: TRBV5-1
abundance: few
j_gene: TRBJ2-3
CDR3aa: CASRFRAGFTDTQYF
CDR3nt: TGCGCCAGCAGGTTCCGAGCGGGGTTCACAGATACGCAGTATTTT

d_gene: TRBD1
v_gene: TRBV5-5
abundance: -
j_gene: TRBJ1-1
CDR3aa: CASSFPTGTGLNTEAFF
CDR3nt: TGTGCCAGCAGCTTCCCCACCGGGACAGGGCTTAACACTGAAGCTTTCTTT

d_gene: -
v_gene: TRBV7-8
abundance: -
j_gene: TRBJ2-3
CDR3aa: CASSPIRGPSDTQYF
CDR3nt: TGTGCCAGCAGCCCCATACGGGGGCCGTCAGATACGCAGTATTTT

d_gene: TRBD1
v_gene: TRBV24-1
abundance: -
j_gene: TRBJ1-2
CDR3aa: CATSDERQGVYGYTF
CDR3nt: TGTGCCACCAGTGACGAGAGACAGGGTGTGTATGGCTACACCTTC

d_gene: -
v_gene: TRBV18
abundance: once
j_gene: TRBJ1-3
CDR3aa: CASSPEGLGNTIYF
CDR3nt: TGTGCCAGCTCACCCGAAGGACTCGGAAACACCATATATTTT

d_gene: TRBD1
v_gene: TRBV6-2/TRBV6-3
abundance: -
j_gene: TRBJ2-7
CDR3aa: CASSQQGAWNEQYF
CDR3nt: TGTGCCAGCAGCCAACAGGGGGCGTGGAACGAGCAGTACTTC

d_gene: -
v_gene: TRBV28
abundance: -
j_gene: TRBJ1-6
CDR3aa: CASSLRRASQITVRSPLHF
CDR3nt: TGTGCCAGCAGTTTAAGGCGGGCTTCCCAGATTACAGTCCGTTCACCCCTCCACTTT

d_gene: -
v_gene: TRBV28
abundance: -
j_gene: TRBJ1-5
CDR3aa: CASILTGPNQPQHF
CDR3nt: TGTGCCAGCATCCTGACAGGTCCCAATCAGCCCCAGCATTTT